The 27 T cell receptor beta chains given below trace back to one sample, sequenced in a study of OX40 agonist ivuxolimab in advanced cancers. Produced via immunoSEQ multiplex PCR; TCRdb's table is partial and in-frame only. The sample includes 75,000 to 80,000 clones, around 83% of them seen just once. Sample: CD4+ or CD8+ T cells sorted from blood, taken in a trial of the OX40 agonist ivuxolimab. Receptor source: an adult with an advanced solid tumor such as melanoma, head and neck, liver or kidney cancer.

This clone was observed once. V usage is TRBV5-1 and J usage is TRBJ2-1, with TRBD1 matching over 11 bases. Looked up from germline, CDR1 is SGHRS and CDR2 is YFSETQ. V dropped 0 bases and J dropped 7; count of bases not matched to a gene: 3. The CDR3 covers 15 residues. The CDR3 is CASSLEGQGGNEQFF. CDR3 nucleotides: TGCGCCAGCAGCTTGGAGGGACAGGGGGGAAATGAGCAGTTCTTC.

V gene TRBV28 combines with J gene TRBJ2-3; D might be TRBD1 (5 bases). The CDR3 extends over 14 amino acids. Germline-derived CDR1 and CDR2 are MDHEN and SYDVKM. The V and J ends lost 2 bases and 7 bases respectively, with 13 bases between them. For the CDR3, the DNA is TGTGCCAGCAGTTTAAGGGGCCCGGCGTATACGCAGTATTTT. Translating it yields CASSLRGPAYTQYF.

The rearrangement joins TRBV7-2 to TRBJ2-1; D is possibly TRBD1 (5 bases). Trimming removed 3 bases at V and 4 bases at J, with 10 bases between. The CDR3 sequence is 14 residues long. The germline CDR1 and CDR2 sequences are SGHTA and FQGNSA. The CDR3 is CASSLTVRYNEQFF. Written as DNA, the CDR3 is TGTGCCAGCAGCTTGACAGTACGATACAATGAGCAGTTCTTC. Filled out from reference TRBV7-2 and TRBJ2-1, the complete variable domain reads GAGVSQSPSNKVTEKGKDVELRCDPISGHTALYWYRQSLGQGLEFLIYFQGNSAPDKSGLPSDRFSAERTGGSVSTLTIQRTQQEDSAVYLCASSLTVRYNEQFFGPGTRLTVL.

This clone is a singleton in its sample. V and J are TRBV5-1 and TRBJ1-4; TRBD1 is a possible D gene (5 bases). Trimming removed 0 bases from V and 2 bases from J, with 5 bases in between. This CDR3 has 14 residues. CDR1 and CDR2 (germline): SGHRS, YFSETQ. For the CDR3, the DNA is TGCGCCAGCAGCTTGGCAGGGACTAATGAAAAACTGTTTTTT. It translates to CASSLAGTNEKLFF. Together with reference TRBV5-1 and TRBJ1-4, the CDR3 gives the full variable domain: KAGVTQTPRYLIKTRGQQVTLSCSPISGHRSVSWYQQTPGQGLQFLFEYFSETQRNKGNFPGRFSGRQFSNSRSEMNVSTLELGDSALYLCASSLAGTNEKLFFGSGTQLSVL.

V gene TRBV19 combines with J gene TRBJ1-5, with a tentative D call TRBD1 (5 bases). Trimming removed 6 bases from V and 4 bases from J, with 13 bases in between. The length of the CDR3 is 14 residues. Looked up from germline, CDR1 is LNHDA and CDR2 is SQIVND (reference sequence). This CDR3 reads CASSTGTSNQPQHF. CDR3 nucleotides: TGTGCCAGTAGCACCGGGACTTCTAATCAGCCCCAGCATTTT.

V is TRBV5-8 and J is TRBJ2-5, with D tentatively TRBD1 or TRBD2 (5 bases each). The germline gives CDR1 SGHTS, CDR2 YDEGEE. V was pared by 0 bases and J by 5 bases, with 11 bases between. The CDR3 contains 14 residues. The CDR3 DNA reads as TGTGCCAGCAGCTTGGTCCCAGGGACGGAGACCCAGTACTTC. Protein sequence: CASSLVPGTETQYF.

The rearrangement joins TRBV4-3 to TRBJ2-7; D tentatively fits TRBD1 or TRBD2 (5 bases each). Per germline, CDR1 LGHNA and CDR2 YSLEER. CDR3 length: 17 amino acids. Deletions cut 1 base from V and 3 bases from J, with 19 bases between. The CDR3 DNA sequence: TGCGCCAGCAGCCAAGGATGGACAACGGGGCCTCTCTACGAGCAGTACTTC. This gives the protein CASSQGWTTGPLYEQYF.

The chain recombines TRBV27 with TRBJ1-2; D perhaps matches TRBD1 (5 bases). Trimming stripped 2 bases from V and 2 bases from J, with 9 bases between. Germline V gene lookup returns CDR1 MNHEY and CDR2 SMNVEV (reference sequence). This CDR3 region has 14 residues. CDR3 sequence (DNA): TGTGCCAGCAGTTTAAAGGGACCCAACTATGGCTACACCTTC. It is translated as CASSLKGPNYGYTF.

J is TRBJ1-1 and V is TRBV7-2; TRBD1 agrees at 7 bases. This CDR3 has 15 residues. CDR1 SGHTA and CDR2 FQGNSA come from the germline V gene. The V gene end was trimmed by 5 bases and the J gene end by 1 base; junction bases not matched to a gene: 7. The CDR3 region is CASSLKPGGNTEAFF. CDR3 coding DNA: TGTGCCAGCAGCCTAAAGCCAGGGGGGAACACTGAAGCTTTCTTT. Full variable domain (outside the CDR3, taken from reference TRBV7-2 and TRBJ1-1): GAGVSQSPSNKVTEKGKDVELRCDPISGHTALYWYRQSLGQGLEFLIYFQGNSAPDKSGLPSDRFSAERTGGSVSTLTIQRTQQEDSAVYLCASSLKPGGNTEAFFGQGTRLTVV.

The chain joins TRBV14 to TRBJ2-5; maybe TRBD1 (6 bases). The CDR3 length is 14 residues. With 4 bases removed from V and 3 bases from J, the gap between germline ends came to 12 bases. The germline V gene encodes CDR1 SGHDN and CDR2 FVKESK. The CDR3, as DNA: TGTGCCAGCAGCCTACCCGGACAGAAAGAGACCCAGTACTTC. Translation gives CASSLPGQKETQYF.

The gene calls are TRBV7-9 and TRBJ2-2; D is perhaps TRBD2 (6 bases). V was trimmed by 2 bases and J by 4 bases, leaving 11 bases between them. Per the germline V gene, CDR1 is SEHNR and CDR2 is FQNEAQ (reference sequence). The CDR3 extends over 15 amino acids. The CDR3 is CASSLSFGGTGELFF. The CDR3 nucleotides read TGTGCCAGCAGCTTAAGTTTCGGGGGCACCGGGGAGCTGTTTTTT.

The chain joins TRBV10-3 to TRBJ2-7, with 12 positions matching TRBD2. After removal of 3 bases from V and 5 bases from J, the junction contained 11 bases not matched to a gene. The germline CDR1 and CDR2 sequences are ENHRY and SYGVKD. CDR3 size: 17 residues. In DNA form, the CDR3 reads TGTGCCATCAGTGACCGGACTAGCGGGGTAGCCCCCCACGAGCAGTACTTC. Translating it yields CAISDRTSGVAPHEQYF.

Notes on this clone: Within the sample, other DNA sequences also encode this same CDR3. V and J are TRBV27 and TRBJ1-2; a possible D gene is TRBD1 (5 bases). CDR1 is MNHEY, CDR2 SMNVEV, per germline (reference sequence). The V end was cut by 2 bases, the J end by 4 bases, with 8 bases between. This CDR3 comprises 13 residues. This CDR3 is CASSLGAPYGYTF. The DNA of the CDR3 is TGTGCCAGCAGTTTAGGGGCCCCCTATGGCTACACCTTC.

The chain is built from TRBV25-1 and TRBJ1-4; 8 bases agree with TRBD1. Trimming removed 4 bases from V and 0 bases from J; junction bases left unmatched: 7. The germline V gene has CDR1 MGHDK and CDR2 SYGVNS. The CDR3 has 17 amino acids. CDR3 sequence (DNA): TGTGCCAGCAGTGCAGGGGGCCATAGGGCAACTAATGAAAAACTGTTTTTT. Amino acid sequence: CASSAGGHRATNEKLFF.

This clone was recorded once. The chain recombines TRBV4-3 with TRBJ1-1, with D possibly matching TRBD1 (6 bases). Germline loops: CDR1 LGHNA, CDR2 YSLEER. V lost 1 base and J 4 bases, leaving 13 bases between the germline ends. The CDR3 sequence is 15 residues long. The CDR3 here is CASSQVGGVGTEAFF. CDR3 in DNA: TGCGCCAGCAGCCAAGTAGGGGGGGTTGGCACTGAAGCTTTCTTT.

The chain carries TRBV6-5 and TRBJ2-7; D gene uncertain. CDR1 is MNHEY and CDR2 is SVGAGI in the germline V gene. The CDR3 spans 14 residues. The V end was cut by 5 bases, the J end by 5 bases, with 16 bases between. The CDR3 coding sequence is TGTGCCAGCAGTCCCCGGGTCCCAATCGACGAGCAGTACTTC. Its translation is CASSPRVPIDEQYF.

In this sample, this clone turned up a few times. The chain joins TRBV10-3 to TRBJ1-3, with 10 bases lining up with TRBD1. CDR3 length: 16 residues. J lost 0 bases, V lost 9 bases, and 8 bases had no gene match. Germline loops: CDR1 ENHRY, CDR2 SYGVKD. The CDR3 DNA follows: TGTGCCATTCAGGGACAGGGGTTACCCTCTGGAAACACCATATATTTT. It specifies CAIQGQGLPSGNTIYF.

The genes are TRBV6-5 and TRBJ1-5; 8 bases match TRBD1. The CDR3 sequence is 14 residues long. V was clipped by 6 bases and J by 7 bases; unmatched bases: 8. Germline assignment: CDR1 MNHEY and CDR2 SVGAGI. The CDR3 here is CASRPTGGRQPQHF. The DNA for the CDR3 is TGTGCCAGCAGGCCTACAGGGGGAAGGCAGCCCCAGCATTTT.

This chain joins TRBV2 and TRBJ1-5; D remains ambiguous. Germline values: CDR1 SNHLY, CDR2 FYNNEI. Trimming stripped 6 bases from V and 4 bases from J, with 10 bases between. The CDR3 consists of 13 residues. In nucleotides, the CDR3 is TGTGCCAGCAGGACCGAAGGAAATCAGCCCCAGCATTTT. It translates to CASRTEGNQPQHF.

This clone was seen a single time. The chain couples TRBV28 to TRBJ2-6; D gene ambiguous. Between the trimmed V and J ends, which lost 5 bases and 6 bases, there was a span of 11 bases. The CDR3 runs to 14 residues. Germline CDR1 reads MDHEN; CDR2 reads SYDVKM. Written as DNA, the CDR3 is TGTGCCAGCAGTAAGACCCGTCAGGCCAACGTCCTGACTTTC. It yields the protein CASSKTRQANVLTF.

The rearrangement links TRBV7-2 to TRBJ2-1; 14 bases are shared with TRBD2. J was trimmed by 4 bases and V by 5 bases; bases with no gene match: 4. The CDR3 extends over 16 amino acids. Germline values: CDR1 SGHTA, CDR2 FQGNSA. The CDR3 DNA follows: TGTGCCAGCAGCGCGGGACTAGCGGGGGAGTACAATGAGCAGTTCTTC. This encodes CASSAGLAGEYNEQFF.

This chain connects TRBV6-5 to TRBJ1-5; TRBD1 agrees at 7 bases. Germline trimming cut 5 bases from V and 4 bases from J; bases unmatched to any gene: 8. Germline V gene sequence: CDR1 MNHEY, CDR2 SVGAGI. The CDR3 covers 15 residues. The CDR3 DNA follows: TGTGCCAGCAGTCACAGGGGAAGAGTAAATCAGCCCCAGCATTTT. Translation: CASSHRGRVNQPQHF.

The V call is TRBV7-9, the J call TRBJ2-1, with TRBD2 matching over 7 bases. V was clipped by 3 bases and J by 3 bases; unmatched bases: 8. The germline V gene has CDR1 SEHNR and CDR2 FQNEAQ (reference sequence). The CDR3 covers 16 residues. Here the CDR3 reads CASSFVAGLLYNEQFF. CDR3 nucleotides: TGTGCCAGCAGCTTTGTAGCGGGTCTTCTCTACAATGAGCAGTTCTTC.

The rearrangement uses TRBV5-8 and TRBJ2-3; D may be TRBD1 or TRBD2 (6 bases each). The CDR3 runs to 14 residues. The germline V gene encodes CDR1 SGHTS and CDR2 YDEGEE. V lost 5 bases and J lost 2, with 12 bases in between. DNA for the CDR3: TGTGCCAGCAGGGAGGGGGTTTTCACAGATACGCAGTATTTT. It is translated as CASREGVFTDTQYF.

The chain joins TRBV19 to TRBJ2-7; D remains unclear. This CDR3 is built from 12 residues. Trimming pared 6 bases from V and 1 base from J, leaving 7 bases between. Germline lookup yields CDR1 LNHDA and CDR2 SQIVND (reference sequence). CDR3 in amino acids: CASRDGSYEQYF. CDR3 bases: TGTGCCAGTAGGGACGGTTCCTACGAGCAGTACTTC. The full variable domain, its missing parts supplied by reference TRBV19 and TRBJ2-7, is DGGITQSPKYLFRKEGQNVTLSCEQNLNHDAMYWYRQDPGQGLRLIYYSQIVNDFQKGDIAEGYSVSREKKESFPLTVTSAQKNPTAFYLCASRDGSYEQYFGPGTRLTVT.

The chain employs TRBV18 and TRBJ1-2; no reliable D call. Germline CDR1 is KGHSH and CDR2 is LQKENI. The CDR3 loop spans 15 amino acids. V dropped 3 bases and J dropped 5 bases, with 16 bases sitting between them. Here the CDR3 DNA reads TGTGCCAGCTCACCTACCCCGATCGACGGGTATGGCTACACCTTC. Translation: CASSPTPIDGYGYTF.

This sequence joins TRBV2 and TRBJ1-2; D ambiguous. Trimming stripped 5 bases from V and 2 bases from J, with 15 bases between. The CDR3 has 15 residues. Germline CDR1 reads SNHLY; CDR2 reads FYNNEI. DNA of the CDR3: TGTGCCAGCAGTCCAGACGGTCTACAAAACTATGGCTACACCTTC. It specifies CASSPDGLQNYGYTF.